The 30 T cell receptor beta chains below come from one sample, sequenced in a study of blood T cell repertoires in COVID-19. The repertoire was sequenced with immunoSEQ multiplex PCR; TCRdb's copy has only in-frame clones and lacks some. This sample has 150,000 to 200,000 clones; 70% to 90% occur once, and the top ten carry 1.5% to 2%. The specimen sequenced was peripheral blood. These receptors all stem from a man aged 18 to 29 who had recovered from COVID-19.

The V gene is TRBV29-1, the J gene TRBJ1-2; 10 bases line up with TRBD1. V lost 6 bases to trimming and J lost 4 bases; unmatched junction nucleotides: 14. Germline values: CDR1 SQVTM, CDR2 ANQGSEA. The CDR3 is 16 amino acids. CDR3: CSVAGTGALLVYGYTF. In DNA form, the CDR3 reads TGCAGCGTCGCCGGGACAGGGGCGCTCCTCGTCTATGGCTACACCTTC.

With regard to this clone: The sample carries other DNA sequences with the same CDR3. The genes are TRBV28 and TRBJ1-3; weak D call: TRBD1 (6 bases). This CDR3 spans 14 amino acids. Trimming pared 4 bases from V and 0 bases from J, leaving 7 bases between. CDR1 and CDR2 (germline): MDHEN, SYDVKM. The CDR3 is CASSSTGSGNTIYF. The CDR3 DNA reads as TGTGCCAGCAGTTCGACAGGCTCTGGAAACACCATATATTTT.

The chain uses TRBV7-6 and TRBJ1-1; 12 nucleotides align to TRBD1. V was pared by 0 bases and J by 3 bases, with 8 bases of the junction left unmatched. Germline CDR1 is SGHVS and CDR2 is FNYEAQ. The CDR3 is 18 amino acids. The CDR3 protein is CASSLAPDGTGGYTEAFF. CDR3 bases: TGTGCCAGCAGCTTAGCGCCTGATGGGACAGGGGGCTACACTGAAGCTTTCTTT.

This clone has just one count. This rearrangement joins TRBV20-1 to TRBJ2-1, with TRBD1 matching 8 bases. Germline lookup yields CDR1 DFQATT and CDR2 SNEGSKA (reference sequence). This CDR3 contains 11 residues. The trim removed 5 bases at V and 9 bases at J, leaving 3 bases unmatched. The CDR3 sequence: CSAATGVEQFF. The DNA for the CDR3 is TGCAGTGCTGCGACAGGGGTTGAGCAGTTCTTC.

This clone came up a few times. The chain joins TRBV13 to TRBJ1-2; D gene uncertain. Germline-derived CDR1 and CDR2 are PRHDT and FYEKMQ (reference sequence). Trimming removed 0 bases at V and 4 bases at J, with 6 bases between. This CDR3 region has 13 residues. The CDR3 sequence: CASSLGPGYGYTF. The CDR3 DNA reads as TGTGCCAGCAGCTTAGGACCCGGCTATGGCTACACCTTC.

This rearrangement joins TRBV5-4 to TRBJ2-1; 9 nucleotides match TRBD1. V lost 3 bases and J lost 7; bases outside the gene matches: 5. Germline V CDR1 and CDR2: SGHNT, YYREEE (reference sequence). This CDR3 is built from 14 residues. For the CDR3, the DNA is TGTGCCAGCAGCTCGACAGGGGGTGAGAATGAGCAGTTCTTC. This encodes CASSSTGGENEQFF.

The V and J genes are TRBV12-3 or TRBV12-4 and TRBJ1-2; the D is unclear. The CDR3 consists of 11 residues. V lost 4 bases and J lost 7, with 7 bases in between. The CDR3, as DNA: TGTGCCAGCAGTTCCCGAGGTGGCTACACCTTC. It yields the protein CASSSRGGYTF.

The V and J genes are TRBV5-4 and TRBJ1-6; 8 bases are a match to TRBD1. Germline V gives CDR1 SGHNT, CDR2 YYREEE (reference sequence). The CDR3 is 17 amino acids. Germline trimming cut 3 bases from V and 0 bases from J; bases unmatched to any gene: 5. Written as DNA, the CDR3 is TGTGCCAGCAGCTCTAGGACAGGGAGCTCCTATAATTCACCCCTCCACTTT. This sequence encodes CASSSRTGSSYNSPLHF.

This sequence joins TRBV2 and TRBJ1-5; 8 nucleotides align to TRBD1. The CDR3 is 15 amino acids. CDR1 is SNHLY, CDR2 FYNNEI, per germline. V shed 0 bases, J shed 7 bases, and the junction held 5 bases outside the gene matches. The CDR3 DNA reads TGTGCCAGCAGTGAAGCAACAGGGGGGGGCCAGCCCCAGCATTTT. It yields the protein CASSEATGGGQPQHF.

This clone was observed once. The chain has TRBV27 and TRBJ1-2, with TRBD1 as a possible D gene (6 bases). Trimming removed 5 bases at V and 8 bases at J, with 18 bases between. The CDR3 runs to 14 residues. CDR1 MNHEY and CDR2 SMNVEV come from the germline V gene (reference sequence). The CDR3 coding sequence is TGTGCCAGCAGTCCCGGGACATTTCGCTCGGGCTACACCTTC. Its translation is CASSPGTFRSGYTF.

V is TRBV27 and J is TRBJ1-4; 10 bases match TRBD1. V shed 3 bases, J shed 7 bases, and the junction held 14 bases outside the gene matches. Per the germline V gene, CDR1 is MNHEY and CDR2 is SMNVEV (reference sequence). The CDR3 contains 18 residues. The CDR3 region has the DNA TGTGCCAGCAGTTTCCGGTGGGCGGCGACAGGGGGCACTGAAAAACTGTTTTTT. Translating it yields CASSFRWAATGGTEKLFF.

CDR3 DNA: TGCGCCAGCAGCGTGGACAGGGCTAGGGGCTACACCTTC. This gives the protein CASSVDRARGYTF. The chain carries TRBV5-1 and TRBJ1-2; TRBD1 matches 8 bases. V trimming: 4 bases; J trimming: 8 bases; junction bases outside the gene matches: 7. The length of the CDR3 is 13 residues. Germline assignment: CDR1 SGHRS and CDR2 YFSETQ.

The DNA of the CDR3 is TGTGCCAGCAGCCTACCGGGACTAGCGGGTTACAATGAGCAGTTCTTC. Translating gives CASSLPGLAGYNEQFF. The chain combines TRBV7-9 with TRBJ2-1; 12 bases line up with TRBD2. V was pared by 5 bases and J by 4 bases, with 6 bases of the junction left unmatched. Germline V gives CDR1 SEHNR, CDR2 FQNEAQ (reference sequence). The CDR3 extends over 16 amino acids.

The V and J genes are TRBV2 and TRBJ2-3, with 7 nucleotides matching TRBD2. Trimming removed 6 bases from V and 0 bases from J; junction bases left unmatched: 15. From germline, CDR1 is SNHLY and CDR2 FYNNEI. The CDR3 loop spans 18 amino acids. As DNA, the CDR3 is TGTGCCAGCAGATTCCGGGACTATAGACTCCCTAGCACAGATACGCAGTATTTT. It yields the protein CASRFRDYRLPSTDTQYF.

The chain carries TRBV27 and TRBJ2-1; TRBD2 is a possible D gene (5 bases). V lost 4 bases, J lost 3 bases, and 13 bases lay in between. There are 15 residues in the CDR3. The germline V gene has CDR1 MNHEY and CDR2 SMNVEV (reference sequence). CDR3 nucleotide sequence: TGTGCCAGCAGTTCGCCAACTAGGTTCTACAATGAGCAGTTCTTC. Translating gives CASSSPTRFYNEQFF.

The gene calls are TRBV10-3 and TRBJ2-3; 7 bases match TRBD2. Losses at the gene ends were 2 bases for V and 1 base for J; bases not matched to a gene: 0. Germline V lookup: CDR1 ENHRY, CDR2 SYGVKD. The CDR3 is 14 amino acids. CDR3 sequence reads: CAISETSGTDTQYF. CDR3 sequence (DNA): TGTGCCATCAGTGAGACTAGCGGCACAGATACGCAGTATTTT.

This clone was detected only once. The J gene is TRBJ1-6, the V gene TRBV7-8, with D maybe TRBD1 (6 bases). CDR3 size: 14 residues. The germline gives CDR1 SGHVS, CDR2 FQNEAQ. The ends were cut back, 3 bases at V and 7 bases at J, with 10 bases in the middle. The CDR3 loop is CASSLVQGNSPLHF. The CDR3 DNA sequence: TGTGCCAGCAGCTTGGTTCAGGGGAATTCACCCCTCCACTTT. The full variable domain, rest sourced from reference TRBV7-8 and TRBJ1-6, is GAGVSQSPRYKVAKRGQDVALRCDPISGHVSLFWYQQALGQGPEFLTYFQNEAQLDKSGLPSDRFFAERPEGSVSTLKIQRTQQEDSAVYLCASSLVQGNSPLHFGNGTRLTVT.

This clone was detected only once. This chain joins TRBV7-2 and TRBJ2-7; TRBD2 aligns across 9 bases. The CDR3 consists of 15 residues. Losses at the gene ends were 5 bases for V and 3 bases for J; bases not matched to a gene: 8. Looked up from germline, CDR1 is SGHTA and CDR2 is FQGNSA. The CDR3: CASSEEVTSGYEQYF. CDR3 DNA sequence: TGTGCCAGCAGCGAGGAGGTGACTAGCGGCTACGAGCAGTACTTC.

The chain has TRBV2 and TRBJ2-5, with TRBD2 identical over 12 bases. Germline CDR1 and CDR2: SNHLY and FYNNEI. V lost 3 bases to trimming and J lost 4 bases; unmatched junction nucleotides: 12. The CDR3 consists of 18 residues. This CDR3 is CASSDKGLAGWAIETQYF. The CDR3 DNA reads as TGTGCCAGCAGTGATAAGGGACTAGCGGGTTGGGCCATAGAGACCCAGTACTTC.

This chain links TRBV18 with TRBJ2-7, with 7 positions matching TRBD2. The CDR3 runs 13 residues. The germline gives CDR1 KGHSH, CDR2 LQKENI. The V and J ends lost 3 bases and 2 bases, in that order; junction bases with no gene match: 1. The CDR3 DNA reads TGTGCCAGCTCACCCGGACTAGCCTACGAGCAGTACTTC. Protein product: CASSPGLAYEQYF.

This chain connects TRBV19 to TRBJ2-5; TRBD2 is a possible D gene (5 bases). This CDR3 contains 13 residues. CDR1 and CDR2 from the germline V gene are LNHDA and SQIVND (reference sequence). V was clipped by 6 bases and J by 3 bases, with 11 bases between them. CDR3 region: CASRGEGEETQYF. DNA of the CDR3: TGTGCCAGTAGGGGTGAGGGTGAAGAGACCCAGTACTTC.

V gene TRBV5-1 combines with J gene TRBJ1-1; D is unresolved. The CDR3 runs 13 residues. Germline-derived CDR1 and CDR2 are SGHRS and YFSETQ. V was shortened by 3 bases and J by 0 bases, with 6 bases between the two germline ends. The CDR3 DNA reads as TGCGCCAGCAGCTCTCCAGTGAACACTGAAGCTTTCTTT. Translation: CASSSPVNTEAFF.

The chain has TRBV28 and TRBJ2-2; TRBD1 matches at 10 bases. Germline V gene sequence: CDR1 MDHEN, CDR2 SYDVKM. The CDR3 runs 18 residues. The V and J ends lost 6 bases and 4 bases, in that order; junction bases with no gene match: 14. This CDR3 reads CASSLGPTGGRGTGELFF. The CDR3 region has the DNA TGTGCCAGCAGCCTGGGACCGACAGGGGGCCGAGGCACCGGGGAGCTGTTTTTT. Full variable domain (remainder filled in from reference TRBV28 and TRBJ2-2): DVKVTQSSRYLVKRTGEKVFLECVQDMDHENMFWYRQDPGLGLRLIYFSYDVKMKEKGDIPEGYSVSREKKERFSLILESASTNQTSMYLCASSLGPTGGRGTGELFFGEGSRLTVL.

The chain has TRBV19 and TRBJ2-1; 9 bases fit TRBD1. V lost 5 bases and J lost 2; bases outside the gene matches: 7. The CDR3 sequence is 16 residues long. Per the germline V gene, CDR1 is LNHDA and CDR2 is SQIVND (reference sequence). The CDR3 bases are TGTGCCAGTAGTGTACAGGGGGCCTACCCCTACAATGAGCAGTTCTTC. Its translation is CASSVQGAYPYNEQFF.

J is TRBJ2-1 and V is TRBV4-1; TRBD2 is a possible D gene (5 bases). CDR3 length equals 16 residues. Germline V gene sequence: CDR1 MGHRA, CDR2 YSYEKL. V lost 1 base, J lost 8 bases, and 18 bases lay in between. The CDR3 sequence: CASSQGRVVGVYEQFF. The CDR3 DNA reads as TGCGCCAGCAGCCAAGGTCGGGTTGTCGGGGTCTATGAGCAGTTCTTC.

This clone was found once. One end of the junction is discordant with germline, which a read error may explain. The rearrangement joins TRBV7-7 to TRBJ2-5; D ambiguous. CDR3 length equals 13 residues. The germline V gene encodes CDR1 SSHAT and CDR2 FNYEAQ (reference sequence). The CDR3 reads CASSLGLQETQYF. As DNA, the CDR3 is TGTGCTAGCAGCTTAGGGTTACAGGAGACCCAGTACTTC. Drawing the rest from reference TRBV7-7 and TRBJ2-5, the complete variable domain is GAGVSQSPRYKVTKRGQDVTLRCDPISSHATLYWYQQALGQGPEFLTYFNYEAQPDKSGLPSDRFSAERPEGSISTLTIQRTEQRDSAMYRCASSLGLQETQYFGPGTRLLVL.

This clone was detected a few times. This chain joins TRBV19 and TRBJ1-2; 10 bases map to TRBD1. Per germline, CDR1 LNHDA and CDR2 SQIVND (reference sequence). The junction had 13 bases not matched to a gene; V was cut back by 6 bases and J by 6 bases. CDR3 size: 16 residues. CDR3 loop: CASSTGTGVFKNGYTF. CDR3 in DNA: TGTGCCAGTAGCACCGGGACAGGGGTATTTAAGAATGGCTACACCTTC.

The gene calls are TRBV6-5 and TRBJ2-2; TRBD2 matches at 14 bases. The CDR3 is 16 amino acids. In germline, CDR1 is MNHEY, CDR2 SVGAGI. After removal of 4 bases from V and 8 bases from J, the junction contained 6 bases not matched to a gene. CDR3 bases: TGTGCCAGCAGTTCATGGACTAGCGGGAGGATAGGGGAGCTGTTTTTT. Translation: CASSSWTSGRIGELFF.

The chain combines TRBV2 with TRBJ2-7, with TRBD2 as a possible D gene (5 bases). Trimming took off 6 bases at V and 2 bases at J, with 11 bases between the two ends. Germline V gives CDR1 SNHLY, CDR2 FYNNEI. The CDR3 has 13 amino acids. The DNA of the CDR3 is TGTGCCAGCAGGGAACCTAGCCCCTACGAGCAGTACTTC. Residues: CASREPSPYEQYF. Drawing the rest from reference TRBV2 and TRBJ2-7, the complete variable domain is EPEVTQTPSHQVTQMGQEVILRCVPISNHLYFYWYRQILGQKVEFLVSFYNNEISEKSEIFDDQFSVERPDGSNFTLKIRSTKLEDSAMYFCASREPSPYEQYFGPGTRLTVT.

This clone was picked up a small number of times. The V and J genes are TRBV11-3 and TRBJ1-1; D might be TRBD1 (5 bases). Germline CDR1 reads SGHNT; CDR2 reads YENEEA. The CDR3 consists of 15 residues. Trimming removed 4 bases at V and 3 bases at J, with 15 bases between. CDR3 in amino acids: CASSSGRGGHTEAFF. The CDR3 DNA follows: TGTGCCAGCAGCTCCGGACGCGGGGGACACACTGAAGCTTTCTTT.